The rows below give T cell receptor beta chains drawn from one sample of a study of T-cell memory formation after mild COVID-19. TCRdb itself ran the 5' RACE reads through MiXCR, one entry per CDR3 protein. The top ten clones hold 2% to 2.5% of a sample with 200,000 to 250,000 distinct CDR3 sequences, 15% to 17% of them seen once. What was sequenced was PBMCs or a T cell subset sorted from them (not recorded which). The source of these receptors is an adult woman who had mild COVID-19 (a few samples of this study predate the infection). Cell type and time point are not known. Each CDR3 is given with its conserved first and last residue. Each record gives: V gene, D gene, clone size, J gene, CDR3 protein, CDR3 DNA. The D gene is left open where the match is weak. Clone size is stated in some rows and not others, as once, few, many or a class when expanded.

TRBV30,.,few,TRBJ2-1,CAWGRTLSYNEQFF,TGTGCCTGGGGAAGGACCCTCTCCTACAATGAGCAGTTCTTC
TRBV7-9,.,few,TRBJ1-6,CASSPPGRGSPLHF,TGTGCCAGCAGCCCCCCCGGGAGAGGGTCACCCCTCCACTTT
TRBV20-1,.,.,TRBJ2-3,CSDRLHPRADTQYF,TGCAGTGACCGACTTCACCCTCGGGCAGATACGCAGTATTTT
TRBV11-2,TRBD1,.,TRBJ2-4,CASSQGLGQQNIQYF,TGTGCCAGCAGCCAAGGGCTGGGACAGCAAAACATTCAGTACTTC
TRBV7-9,.,few,TRBJ2-5,CASSSFRDHQETQYF,TGTGCCAGCAGCTCCTTCCGGGACCATCAAGAGACCCAGTACTTC
TRBV7-3,.,few,TRBJ1-6,CASRLIGGDNNSPLHF,TGTGCCAGTCGTCTAATTGGGGGGGACAATAATTCACCCCTCCACTTT
TRBV20-1,.,.,TRBJ1-1,CSARDLSRGRNTEAFF,TGCAGTGCTAGAGATCTCTCGCGCGGCAGAAACACTGAAGCTTTCTTT
TRBV12-3/TRBV12-4,.,few,TRBJ2-1,CASKEGNTYNEQFF,TGTGCCAGCAAGGAAGGGAATACCTACAATGAGCAGTTCTTC
TRBV6-1,.,few,TRBJ2-5,CASSGGYGETQYF,TGTGCCAGCAGTGGGGGATACGGTGAGACCCAGTACTTC
TRBV5-1,.,few,TRBJ1-5,CASSRGGQSNQPQHF,TGCGCCAGCAGCCGGGGGGGGCAGAGCAATCAGCCCCAGCATTTT
TRBV27,.,.,TRBJ2-3,CASKGGGFSPSTDTQYF,TGTGCCAGCAAGGGGGGGGGTTTTAGTCCTAGCACAGATACGCAGTATTTT
TRBV30,.,few,TRBJ2-2,CAWSVLQANTGELFF,TGTGCCTGGAGTGTATTGCAGGCGAACACCGGGGAGCTGTTTTTT
TRBV27,TRBD1,few,TRBJ1-2,CASSKRTGLNYGYTF,TGTGCCAGCAGTAAAAGGACAGGGCTAAACTATGGCTACACCTTC
TRBV20-1,.,.,TRBJ2-7,CSALHIQYYEQYF,TGCAGTGCTTTACACATCCAATACTACGAGCAGTACTTC
TRBV5-1,TRBD2,.,TRBJ2-1,CASSLGGLVESNEQFF,TGCGCCAGCAGCTTGGGGGGACTAGTGGAATCCAATGAGCAGTTCTTC
TRBV18,.,many,TRBJ1-6,CASSSGRGLDSPLHF,TGTGCCAGCTCATCGGGAAGGGGATTGGATTCACCCCTCCACTTT
TRBV7-9,.,few,TRBJ2-7,CASSLAGAYYEQYF,TGTGCCAGCAGCTTAGCAGGGGCCTACTACGAGCAGTACTTC
TRBV4-3,.,few,TRBJ2-7,CASSQDTLEGYEQYF,TGCGCCAGCAGCCAAGACACTCTGGAAGGCTACGAGCAGTACTTC
TRBV6-2/TRBV6-3,TRBD1,many,TRBJ2-5,CASSPPGTAAGFSETQYF,TGTGCCAGCAGTCCCCCCGGGACAGCGGCCGGTTTTTCAGAGACCCAGTACTTC
TRBV18,.,.,TRBJ2-3,CASSPTPGTLAIQYF,TGTGCCAGCTCACCGACCCCCGGGACGTTGGCCATTCAGTATTTT
TRBV7-6,.,.,TRBJ1-5,CASSLEGGNQPQHF,TGTGCCAGCAGCTTAGAAGGGGGCAATCAGCCCCAGCATTTT
TRBV12-3/TRBV12-4,.,once,TRBJ1-2,CASSRQEKNYGYTF,TGTGCCAGCAGTCGACAGGAAAAAAACTATGGCTACACCTTC
TRBV7-6,.,.,TRBJ2-7,CASSLVAGLGIYEQYF,TGTGCCAGCAGCTTAGTGGCGGGCTTAGGAATCTACGAGCAGTACTTC
TRBV5-1,TRBD1,.,TRBJ2-5,CASSLAGDRGGETQYF,TGCGCCAGCAGCTTGGCAGGGGACAGAGGAGGAGAGACCCAGTACTTC
TRBV18,.,few,TRBJ2-7,CASSPPTQGSYEQYF,TGTGCCAGCTCACCACCGACCCAGGGGTCCTACGAGCAGTACTTC
TRBV18,.,few,TRBJ1-2,CASSPYGSGEGGYTF,TGTGCCAGCTCACCCTACGGGAGCGGGGAAGGCGGCTACACCTTC
TRBV20-1,.,many,TRBJ2-1,CSAIKGHEQFF,TGCAGTGCTATTAAAGGGCATGAGCAGTTCTTC
TRBV5-1,TRBD1,.,TRBJ2-1,CASSYDREGVF,TGCGCCAGCAGCTATGACAGGGAAGGGGTCTTC
TRBV6-5,TRBD1,.,TRBJ2-7,CASSPTGGSYEQYF,TGTGCCAGCAGTCCTACAGGGGGCTCCTACGAGCAGTACTTC
TRBV18,.,few,TRBJ2-3,CASSPESTGRATDTQYF,TGTGCCAGCTCACCAGAAAGTACAGGGCGAGCCACAGATACGCAGTATTTT
TRBV12-3/TRBV12-4,TRBD2,few,TRBJ2-1,CASASRTSGYNEQFF,TGTGCCAGCGCAAGTCGGACTAGCGGATACAATGAGCAGTTCTTC
TRBV29-1,.,few,TRBJ1-1,CSVQREDTHPEAFF,TGCAGCGTTCAGAGGGAGGACACTCACCCTGAAGCTTTCTTT
TRBV7-3,TRBD2,few,TRBJ2-7,CASSLERTSGKIPYEQYF,TGTGCCAGCAGCTTAGAGCGGACTAGCGGGAAGATCCCCTACGAGCAGTACTTC
TRBV9,.,few,TRBJ2-2,CASSVVTRANTGELFF,TGTGCCAGCAGCGTAGTAACTCGGGCGAACACCGGGGAGCTGTTTTTT
TRBV5-1,.,.,TRBJ1-2,CASSLDYGHYGYTF,TGCGCCAGCAGCTTGGATTACGGCCACTATGGCTACACCTTC
TRBV11-2,.,few,TRBJ2-1,CASSLVRGGLGNEQFF,TGTGCCAGCAGCTTAGTAAGGGGAGGCCTGGGAAATGAGCAGTTCTTC
TRBV30,TRBD2,.,TRBJ2-7,CAGTGLADNEQYF,TGTGCCGGAACCGGACTAGCGGATAACGAGCAGTACTTC
TRBV5-1,.,few,TRBJ2-2,CASSLAPGKGAGELFF,TGCGCCAGCAGCTTGGCCCCGGGAAAAGGTGCCGGGGAGCTGTTTTTT
TRBV30,.,.,TRBJ2-3,CAWSYGAATGTDTQYF,TGTGCCTGGAGTTACGGCGCGGCAACGGGGACAGATACGCAGTATTTT
TRBV6-2/TRBV6-3,.,.,TRBJ2-5,CASSLRRRETQYF,TGTGCCAGCAGTTTGCGGCGACGCGAGACCCAGTACTTC
TRBV5-1,.,.,TRBJ2-5,CASSPGWDFQETQYF,TGCGCCAGCAGCCCGGGATGGGACTTCCAAGAGACCCAGTACTTC
TRBV11-3,TRBD1,few,TRBJ2-2,CASSSSPGTVMAGELFF,TGTGCCAGCAGTTCGTCCCCGGGGACAGTGATGGCCGGGGAGCTGTTTTTT
TRBV4-1,TRBD1,many,TRBJ1-2,CASSQERQGAGGYTF,TGCGCCAGCAGCCAAGAGCGACAGGGGGCAGGTGGCTACACCTTC